This T cell receptor (beta chain) was identified in a study of T cell repertoires in cytomegalovirus infection. About the study: Shared public TCR beta signatures pointed to both CMV infection and a matching HLA type. Study findings and constraints: Carriage of CMV together with the relevant HLA was identifiable through cumulative public TCR beta family frequency. HLA-C-restricted CMV clonotypes gave the most frequent clonotype in two of eight donors.

There are 14 residues in the CDR3. The germline CDR1 and CDR2 sequences are MNHEY and SVGEGT. V was cut by 7 bases and J by 3 bases, with 15 bases left in between. TCRdb analysed the reads with MiXCR anew, one entry per CDR3 protein. The profile covers just over 150,000 distinct CDR3 sequences, with around 24% appearing a single time and approximately 11% taken by the ten largest. This clonotype was observed a few times. What it recognizes is unknown. The specimen sequenced was PBMCs. The chain recombines TRBV6-2 or TRBV6-3 with TRBJ1-1; unclear D gene. The TCR sequence derives from a human donor in good health (CMV status not recorded). Some clones in this sample may be carry-over from other donors' samples. The CDR3 protein is CASTKPGMYTEAFF. The CDR3 coding sequence is TGTGCCAGCACCAAACCCGGGATGTACACTGAAGCTTTCTTT.